This T cell receptor beta chain stems from a study of shared clonotypes between healthy human individuals (dated by TCRdb to 2020 to 2021). With respect to the entire study: The cohort comprised two women and a few men aged 18 to 49 years. Libraries were prepared and TCR repertoires were sequenced by different laboratories using diverse techniques, in order to increase sequencing depth and limit assay-specific biases. For each donor, CD4 naive and CD4 memory were each run on three plates, CD8 naive on two plates, and CD8 memory on one plate. Each donor's leukapheresis produced roughly between about 0.8 and 10 billion PBMCs. To estimate repertoire size and how much clonotype sharing occurs between individuals, the study deeply sequenced the blood TCR repertoires of five healthy adults. Study-wide findings and limitations: Naive subsets generally had larger estimated clonotype richness than memory subsets. Only blood was sampled, and tissue TCR repertoires likely differ from those in blood. Compared with non-shared clonotypes, the clonotypes found in all four sorted-subset donors had higher generation probabilities. Incomplete sequencing was indicated by rarefaction of sorted-subset datasets, despite the large sequencing depth. Sharing across four donors was observed for around 5% of naive CD4, under 4% of naive CD8, 2.3% of memory CD4, and less than 0.45% of memory CD8 clonotypes. Pairwise subsampling led to the expectation that sequencing depth would affect the degree of clonotype sharing among donors. Because the study included a small number of donors, the genetic and exposure-history diversity represented was limited.

CDR1 MNHEY and CDR2 SMNVEV were looked up in the germline V gene (reference sequence). V sheds 7 bases and J sheds 1 base, leaving 11 bases between their ends. CDR3 length: 14 amino acids, cysteine to phenylalanine. CDR3 DNA is the only sequence kept; it has 42 bases, read in frame from the first base. The donors were healthy, HIV-negative adults with no recently reported acute infections or vaccinations. All donors were Caucasian adults living in Nashville, Tennessee, USA. CD4+ T cells were enriched by magnetic negative selection, after which naive cells were positively selected on CD45RA and the negative fraction was taken as the memory subset. Blood was collected by leukapheresis, and PBMCs were isolated by Ficoll-Histopaque density gradient centrifugation and then cryopreserved in liquid nitrogen vapor phase. Analytical flow cytometry was used to check the purity and quantity of every magnetically sorted T cell population. Each sorted fraction had its genomic DNA isolated and then quantified by UV absorbance on a Nanodrop 2000c.

Using the deep immunoSEQ assay, multiplex PCR amplified TCR CDR3 regions from genomic DNA. For each cell subset, the extracted genomic DNA was distributed evenly across all wells of several immunoSEQ 96-well plates, and each plate served as one replicate. For sorted subsets, approximately 210 ng of genomic DNA, equivalent to around 29,000 T cell genomes, went into each replicate PCR. Purified libraries were quantified with a Qubit 3.0 fluorometer, sized on a Bioanalyzer 2100, and re-quantified with the KAPA Library Quantification kit. A separate single-read 150-cycle Illumina NextSeq 550 flow cell was used to sequence each immunoSEQ 96-well plate. The authors' pipeline ran thus. Because only junctional sequences without quality scores were contained in the immunoSEQ output, filtering matching that applied to full-length reads could not be performed. To assign V/J genes and CDR3, sequences were annotated against IMGT germline references using PyIR, a Python wrapper for IgBLAST v1.9. Reads were removed for weak V/J assignments (E-value above 1e-6), missing CDR3, stop codons, out-of-frame junctions, or ambiguous translated residues. V3J clonotypes were defined as sequences sharing the same inferred V gene, J gene, and CDR3 amino acid sequence. Percentage overlap between repertoires was calculated by dividing the number of shared unique clonotypes by the size of the smaller repertoire. Repertoire richness was assessed with RTK rarefaction, the Chao1 estimator, and Recon v2.1 estimates of unobserved clonotypes. Generation probabilities were computed with OLGA for all TCRbeta clonotypes obtained by the gDNA method from a handful of donors. The source is immuneACCESS, and TCRdb retained only in-frame sequences with V and J called. Part of the clones is not carried over; for the studies checked, unresolved V genes explain less than half of this, and the remainder is unexplained. Clone size and V and J calls were adopted from that table, with D and trimming inferred from the DNA. The sample profile shows about 2.3 million clones; around 93% of them were found once. Around 0.38% of the sample belongs to the ten largest clones.

To note about this clone: Its antigen is currently not known. Per-base quality was not reported, and no clone a single base away is much larger than it.

Sequenced sample: naive CD4+ T cells from PBMCs. This specimen's cell subset or site label, per the study, means: CD45RA+ positively selected. This TCR came from a man aged 18 to 29 in good health. Some clones in this sample may be carry-over from other donors' samples. This chain is built from TRBV27 and TRBJ1-5, with TRBD1 perhaps the D gene, on 5 matching bases. This receptor has the CDR3 CASTFSGSNQPQHF. The nucleotide sequence is TGTGCCAGCACATTCTCAGGGAGCAATCAGCCCCAGCATTTT.